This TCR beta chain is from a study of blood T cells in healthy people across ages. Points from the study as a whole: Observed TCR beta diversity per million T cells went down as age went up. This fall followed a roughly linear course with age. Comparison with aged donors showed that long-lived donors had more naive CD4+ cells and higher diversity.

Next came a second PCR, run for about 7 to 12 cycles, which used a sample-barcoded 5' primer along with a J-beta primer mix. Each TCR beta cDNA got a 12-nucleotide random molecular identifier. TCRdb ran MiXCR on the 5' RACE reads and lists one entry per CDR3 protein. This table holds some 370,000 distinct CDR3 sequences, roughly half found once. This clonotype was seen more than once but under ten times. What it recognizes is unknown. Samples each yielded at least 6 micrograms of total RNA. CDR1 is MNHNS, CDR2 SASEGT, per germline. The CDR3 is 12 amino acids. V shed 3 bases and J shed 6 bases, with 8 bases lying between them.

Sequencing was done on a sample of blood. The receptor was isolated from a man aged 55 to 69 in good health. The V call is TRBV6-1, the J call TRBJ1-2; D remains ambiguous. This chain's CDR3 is CASSDKENGYTF. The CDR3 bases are TGTGCCAGCAGTGATAAGGAAAATGGCTACACCTTC.